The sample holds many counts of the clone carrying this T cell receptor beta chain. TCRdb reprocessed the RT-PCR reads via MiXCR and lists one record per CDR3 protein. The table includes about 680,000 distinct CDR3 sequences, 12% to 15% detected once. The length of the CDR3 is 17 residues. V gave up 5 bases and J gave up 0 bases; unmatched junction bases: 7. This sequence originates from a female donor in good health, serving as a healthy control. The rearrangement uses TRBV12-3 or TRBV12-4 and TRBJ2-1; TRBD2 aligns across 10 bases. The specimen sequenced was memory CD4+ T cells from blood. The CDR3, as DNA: TGTGCCAGCAGTCCTGGGACTAGCGTAAGCTCCTACAATGAGCAGTTCTTC. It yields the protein CASSPGTSVSSYNEQFF.